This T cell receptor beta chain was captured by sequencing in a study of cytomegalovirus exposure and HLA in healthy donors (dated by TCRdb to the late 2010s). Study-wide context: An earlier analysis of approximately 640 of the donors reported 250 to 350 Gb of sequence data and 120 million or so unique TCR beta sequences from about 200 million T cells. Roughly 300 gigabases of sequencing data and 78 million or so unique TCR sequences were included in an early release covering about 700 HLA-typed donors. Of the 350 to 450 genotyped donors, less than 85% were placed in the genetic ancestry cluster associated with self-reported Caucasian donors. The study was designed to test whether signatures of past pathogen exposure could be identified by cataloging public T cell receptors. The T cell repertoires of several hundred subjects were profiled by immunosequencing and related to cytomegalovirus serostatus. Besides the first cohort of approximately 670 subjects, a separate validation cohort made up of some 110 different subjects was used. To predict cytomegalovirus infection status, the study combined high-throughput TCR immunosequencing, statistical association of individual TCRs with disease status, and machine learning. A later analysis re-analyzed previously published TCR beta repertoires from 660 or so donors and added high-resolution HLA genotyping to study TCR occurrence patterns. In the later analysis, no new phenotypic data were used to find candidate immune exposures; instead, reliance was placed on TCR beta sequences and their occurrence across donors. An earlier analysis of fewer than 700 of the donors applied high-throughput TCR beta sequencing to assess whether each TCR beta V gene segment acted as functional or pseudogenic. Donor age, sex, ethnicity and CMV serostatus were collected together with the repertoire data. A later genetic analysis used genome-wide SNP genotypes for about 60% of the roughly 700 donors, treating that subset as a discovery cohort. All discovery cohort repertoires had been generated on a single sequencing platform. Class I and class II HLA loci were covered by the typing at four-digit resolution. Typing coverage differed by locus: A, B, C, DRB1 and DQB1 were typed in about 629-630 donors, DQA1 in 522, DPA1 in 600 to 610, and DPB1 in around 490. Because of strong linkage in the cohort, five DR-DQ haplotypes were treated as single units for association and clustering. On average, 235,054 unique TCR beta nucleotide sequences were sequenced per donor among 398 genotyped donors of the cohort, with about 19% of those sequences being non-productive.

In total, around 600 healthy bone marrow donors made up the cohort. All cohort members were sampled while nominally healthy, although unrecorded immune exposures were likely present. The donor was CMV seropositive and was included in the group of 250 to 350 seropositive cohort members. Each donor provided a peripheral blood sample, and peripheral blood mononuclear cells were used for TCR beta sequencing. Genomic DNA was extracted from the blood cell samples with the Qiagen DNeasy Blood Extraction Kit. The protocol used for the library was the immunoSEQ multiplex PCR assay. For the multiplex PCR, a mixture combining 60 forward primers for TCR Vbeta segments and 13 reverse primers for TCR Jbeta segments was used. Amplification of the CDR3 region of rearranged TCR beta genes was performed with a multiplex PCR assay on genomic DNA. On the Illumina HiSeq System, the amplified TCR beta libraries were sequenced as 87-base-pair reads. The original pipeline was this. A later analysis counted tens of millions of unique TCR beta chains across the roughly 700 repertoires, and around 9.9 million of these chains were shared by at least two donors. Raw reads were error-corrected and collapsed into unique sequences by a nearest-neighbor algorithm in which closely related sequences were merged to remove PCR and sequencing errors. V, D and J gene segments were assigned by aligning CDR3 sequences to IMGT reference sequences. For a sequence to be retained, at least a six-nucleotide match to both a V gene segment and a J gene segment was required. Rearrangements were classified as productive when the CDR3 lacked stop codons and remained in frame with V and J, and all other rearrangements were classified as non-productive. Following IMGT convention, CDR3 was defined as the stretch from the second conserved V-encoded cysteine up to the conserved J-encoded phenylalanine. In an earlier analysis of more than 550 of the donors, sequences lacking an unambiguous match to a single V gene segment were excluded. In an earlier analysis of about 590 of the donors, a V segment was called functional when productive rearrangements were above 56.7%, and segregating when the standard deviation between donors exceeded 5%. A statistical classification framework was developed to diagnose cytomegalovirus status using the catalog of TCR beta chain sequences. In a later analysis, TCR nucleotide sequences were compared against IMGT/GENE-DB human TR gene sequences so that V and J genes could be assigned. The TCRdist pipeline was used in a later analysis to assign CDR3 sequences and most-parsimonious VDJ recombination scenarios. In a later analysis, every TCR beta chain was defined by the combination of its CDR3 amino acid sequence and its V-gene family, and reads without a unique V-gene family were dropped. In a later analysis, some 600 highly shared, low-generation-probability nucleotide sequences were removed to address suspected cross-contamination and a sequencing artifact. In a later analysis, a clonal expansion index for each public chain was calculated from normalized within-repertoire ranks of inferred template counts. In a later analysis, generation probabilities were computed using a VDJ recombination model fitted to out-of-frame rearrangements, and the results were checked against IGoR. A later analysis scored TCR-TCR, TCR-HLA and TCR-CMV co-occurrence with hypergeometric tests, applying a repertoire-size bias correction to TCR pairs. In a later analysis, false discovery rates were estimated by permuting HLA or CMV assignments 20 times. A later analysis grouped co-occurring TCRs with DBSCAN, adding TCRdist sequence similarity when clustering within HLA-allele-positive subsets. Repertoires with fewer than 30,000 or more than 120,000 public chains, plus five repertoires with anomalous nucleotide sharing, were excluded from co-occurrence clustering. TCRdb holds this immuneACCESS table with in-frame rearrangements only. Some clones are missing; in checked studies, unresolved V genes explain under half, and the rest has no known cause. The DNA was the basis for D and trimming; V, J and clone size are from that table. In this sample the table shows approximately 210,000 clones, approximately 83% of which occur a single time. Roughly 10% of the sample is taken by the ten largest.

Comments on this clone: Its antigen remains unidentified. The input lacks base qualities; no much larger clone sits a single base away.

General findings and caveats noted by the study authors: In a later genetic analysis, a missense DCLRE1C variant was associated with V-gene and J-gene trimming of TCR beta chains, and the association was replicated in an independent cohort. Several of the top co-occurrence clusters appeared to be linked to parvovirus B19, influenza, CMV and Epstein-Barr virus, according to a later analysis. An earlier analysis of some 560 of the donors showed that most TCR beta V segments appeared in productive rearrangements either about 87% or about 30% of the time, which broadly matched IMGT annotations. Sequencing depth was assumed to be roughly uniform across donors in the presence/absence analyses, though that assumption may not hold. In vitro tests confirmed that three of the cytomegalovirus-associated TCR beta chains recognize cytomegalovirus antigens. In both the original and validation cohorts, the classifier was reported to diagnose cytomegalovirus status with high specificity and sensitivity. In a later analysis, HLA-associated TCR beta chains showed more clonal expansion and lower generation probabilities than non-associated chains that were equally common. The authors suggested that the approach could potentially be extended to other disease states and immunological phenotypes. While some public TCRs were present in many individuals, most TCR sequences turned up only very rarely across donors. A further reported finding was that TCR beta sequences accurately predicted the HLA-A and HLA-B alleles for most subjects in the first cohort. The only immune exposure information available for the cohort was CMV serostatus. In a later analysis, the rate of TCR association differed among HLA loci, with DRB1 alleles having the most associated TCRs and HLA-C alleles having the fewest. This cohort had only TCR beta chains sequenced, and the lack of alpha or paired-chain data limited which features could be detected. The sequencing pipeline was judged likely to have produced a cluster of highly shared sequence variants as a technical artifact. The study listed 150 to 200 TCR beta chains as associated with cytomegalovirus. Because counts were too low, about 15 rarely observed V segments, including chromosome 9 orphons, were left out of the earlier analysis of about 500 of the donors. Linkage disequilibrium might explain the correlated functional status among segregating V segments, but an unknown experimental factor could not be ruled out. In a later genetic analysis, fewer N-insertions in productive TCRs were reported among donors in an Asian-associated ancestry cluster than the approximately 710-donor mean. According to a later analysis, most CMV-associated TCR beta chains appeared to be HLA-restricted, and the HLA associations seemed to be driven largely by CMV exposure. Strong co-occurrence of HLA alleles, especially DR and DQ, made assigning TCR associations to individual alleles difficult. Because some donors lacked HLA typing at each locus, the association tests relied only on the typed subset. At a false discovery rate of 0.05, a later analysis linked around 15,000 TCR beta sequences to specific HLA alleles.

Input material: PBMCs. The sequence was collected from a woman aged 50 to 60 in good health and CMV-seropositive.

The CDR3 reads CASSFRLVYEQYF. The DNA is as follows: TGTGCCAGCAGTTTCCGACTAGTATATGAGCAGTACTTC. This chain joins TRBV6-6 to TRBJ2-7, with a weak D call of TRBD2 (6 bases match). The germline V gene (reference sequence) gives CDR1 as MNHNY and CDR2 as SVGAGI. V loses 4 bases, J loses 7 bases, and the germline ends lie 14 bases apart. The CDR3 holds 13 amino acids from the cysteine to the phenylalanine. Solely the CDR3 DNA is kept, with 39 bases framed from the first base.